The T cell receptor (beta chain) described here comes from a study of blood T cell repertoires in COVID-19. V dropped 4 bases and J dropped 0; count of bases not matched to a gene: 6. The CDR3 has 16 residues. CDR1 and CDR2 from the germline V gene are LGHDT and YNNKEL (reference sequence). Libraries were prepared by immunoSEQ multiplex PCR; TCRdb keeps only in-frame clonotypes and omits some of them. The data show about 270,000 clones, approximately 89% seen once. The chain links TRBV3-1 (or the pseudogene TRBV3-2) to TRBJ2-3, with TRBD2 identical over 8 bases. The sequence came from a man in his forties who had been exposed to COVID-19. What was sequenced was PBMCs or T cells enriched from blood (not recorded which). The CDR3 nucleotides are TGTGCCAGCAGCCGGGGGGCTAGCGGGAGCACAGATACGCAGTATTTT. Translated: CASSRGASGSTDTQYF.